The rows below give T cell receptor beta chains drawn from one sample of a study of CD8 T cells in ankylosing spondylitis. TCRdb called the 5' RACE reads again in MiXCR, with one record for every CDR3 protein. The table lists 450,000 to 550,000 distinct CDR3 sequences, less than 6% of them singletons. The sample comprised blood, either unsorted or a sorted T cell fraction (not recorded which). Receptors originate from a male donor with ankylosing spondylitis. Both conserved end residues are part of each CDR3. The D gene is left open where the match is weak. Not every row has a clone size; where given, it reads once, few, many or a size class.

TRBJ1-4,TRBV20-1,many,.,TGCAGTGCTAGAGGGGCAGCAACTAATGAAAAACTGTTTTTT,CSARGAATNEKLFF
TRBJ2-1,TRBV29-1,many,TRBD1,TGCAGCGTTGCGACAGGGGCCTATTCCTACAATGAGCAGTTCTTC,CSVATGAYSYNEQFF
TRBJ2-1,TRBV12-3/TRBV12-4,many,.,TGTGCCAGCAGTTCGGGCCGGATGAATGAGCAGTTCTTC,CASSSGRMNEQFF
TRBJ1-2,TRBV28,.,.,TGTGCCAGCAGTGCAAGACCTTACTATGGCTACACCTTC,CASSARPYYGYTF
TRBJ2-1,TRBV5-1,many,.,TGCGCCAGCAGTATGATCGGGGCGACTACCCTTTACAATGAGCAGTTCTTC,CASSMIGATTLYNEQFF
TRBJ1-5,TRBV25-1,many,.,TGTGCCAGCAGTGGAATTGGGAGGAATCAGCCCCAGCATTTT,CASSGIGRNQPQHF
TRBJ2-7,TRBV7-2,many,.,TGTGCCAGCAGCTTGACCAGGGGATTCTACGAGCAGTACTTC,CASSLTRGFYEQYF
TRBJ2-7,TRBV12-3/TRBV12-4,many,.,TGTGCCAGCAGGGAGGGGAACTCCTACGAGCAGTACTTC,CASREGNSYEQYF
TRBJ2-1,TRBV6-2/TRBV6-3,many,TRBD2,TGTGCCAGCAGCGGACTAGCGGGAGGGGGTGAGCAGTTCTTC,CASSGLAGGGEQFF
TRBJ2-5,TRBV5-1,many,TRBD2,TGCGCCAGCAGCGCCGGGACTAGCGCGTGGGAGACCCAGTACTTC,CASSAGTSAWETQYF
TRBJ2-3,TRBV7-2,many,.,TGTGCCAGCAGCTCAAGAGGGACTCCTAACAGAGATACGCAGTATTTT,CASSSRGTPNRDTQYF
TRBJ2-6,TRBV27,many,.,TGTGCCAGCAGTTTATTCTACTCTGGGGCCAACGTCCTGACTTTC,CASSLFYSGANVLTF
TRBJ1-1,TRBV29-1,many,TRBD1,TGCAGCGGACGAACCGGGACAGGGAACACTGAAGCTTTCTTT,CSGRTGTGNTEAFF
TRBJ1-2,TRBV27,few,.,TGTGCCAGCAGCCGCAGCCGGGACCCCTTAGATGGCTACACCTTC,CASSRSRDPLDGYTF
TRBJ2-3,TRBV29-1,many,.,TGCAGCGTTGTGGGACTCACAGATACGCAGTATTTT,CSVVGLTDTQYF
TRBJ2-1,TRBV4-3,many,TRBD2,TGCGCCAGCAGTCGACGGGAGGGAGTCCCCTACAATGAGCAGTTCTTC,CASSRREGVPYNEQFF
TRBJ1-5,TRBV15,many,.,TGTGCCACCAGCGGCCGAGGAGGGATAAATCAGCCCCAGCATTTT,CATSGRGGINQPQHF
TRBJ2-7,TRBV7-2,.,TRBD2,TGTGCCAGCAGCCGGACTAGCGGGAGAGATTACGAGCAGTACTTC,CASSRTSGRDYEQYF
TRBJ1-1,TRBV28,many,.,TGTGCCAGCAGTCTAGACGGACTAAACGCTTTCTTT,CASSLDGLNAFF
TRBJ2-7,TRBV24-1,many,TRBD2,TGTGCCACCAGTGATCAGGGTAGCGGGAGCTACGAGCAGTACTTC,CATSDQGSGSYEQYF
TRBJ2-3,TRBV29-1,many,.,TGCAGCGTTGAACGGACTACAGCTGGTACGCAGTATTTT,CSVERTTAGTQYF
TRBJ2-2,TRBV7-8,.,.,TGTGCCAGCAGCCCCCGAAGGCTAGCGTCTGGGGGGGAGCTGTTTTTT,CASSPRRLASGGELFF
TRBJ2-6,TRBV5-1,few,.,TGCGCCAGCAGCTTCCGACCCCTCTCTGGGGCCAACGTCCTGACTTTC,CASSFRPLSGANVLTF
TRBJ2-7,TRBV20-1,many,.,TGCAGTGCTAGGATACCGGACAGAGACTACGAGCAGTACTTC,CSARIPDRDYEQYF
TRBJ2-5,TRBV11-2,many,.,TGTGCCAGCAGCTTAGTCCTCGGGGCGGAAGAGACCCAGTACTTC,CASSLVLGAEETQYF
TRBJ2-2,TRBV5-1,many,TRBD2,TGCGCCAGCAGACAACTTGCAGCGGGGGGCCCCGGGGAGCTGTTTTTT,CASRQLAAGGPGELFF
TRBJ1-1,TRBV20-1,many,.,TGCAGTGCTAGAGTGCAGGGGAACACTGAAGCTTTCTTT,CSARVQGNTEAFF
TRBJ1-5,TRBV6-6,many,.,TGTGCCAGCACCATAAGTAGGGATCAGCCCCAGCATTTT,CASTISRDQPQHF
TRBJ2-3,TRBV6-1,many,.,TGTGCCAGCAGTCGAATTTTAAGAGATACGCAGTATTTT,CASSRILRDTQYF
TRBJ2-3,TRBV20-1,many,TRBD1,TGCAGTGCTAGACTGACAGGGTCGAGGGCAGATACGCAGTATTTT,CSARLTGSRADTQYF
TRBJ2-1,TRBV9,many,TRBD2,TGTGCCAGCAGCGTATTGGGGACTAGCGGATACAATGAGCAGTTCTTC,CASSVLGTSGYNEQFF
TRBJ1-2,TRBV5-1,many,.,TGCGCCAGCAGCTTGGAAGTGGGCGGAGGCTATGGCTACACCTTC,CASSLEVGGGYGYTF
TRBJ2-7,TRBV7-9,.,.,TGTGCCAGCAGCCCGACAGGGAGGGAAGGCGGCGAGCAGTACTTC,CASSPTGREGGEQYF
TRBJ1-6,TRBV20-1,many,TRBD1,TGCAGTGCTAGAGCGGCAGGGGGGATGAGTAATTCACCCCTCCACTTT,CSARAAGGMSNSPLHF
TRBJ1-2,TRBV20-1,many,.,TGCAGTGCTCCCGTCGAGGGACACTATGGCTACACCTTC,CSAPVEGHYGYTF
TRBJ1-1,TRBV6-2/TRBV6-3,many,.,TGTGCCAGCAGTTACAGCTGGGTGGCAATGAACACTGAAGCTTTCTTT,CASSYSWVAMNTEAFF
TRBJ1-1,TRBV11-3,.,.,TGTGCCAGCAGCCTTCAATTCCGGGGCCCCATGAACACTGAAGCTTTCTTT,CASSLQFRGPMNTEAFF
TRBJ2-4,TRBV6-5,many,.,TGTGCCAGCAGTTTCGCCAACAGGGAAAGGAACATTCAGTACTTC,CASSFANRERNIQYF
TRBJ2-2,TRBV7-2,many,TRBD2,TGTGCCAGCAGCTTTAGCGGGAGCCGGGCCGGGGAGCTGTTTTTT,CASSFSGSRAGELFF
TRBJ1-2,TRBV12-3/TRBV12-4,many,.,TGTGCCAGCAGTTTAGCGGGTAGTCGGTACACCTTC,CASSLAGSRYTF
TRBJ1-1,TRBV18,many,.,TGTGCCAGCTCATCCACCGATGTGAACACTGAAGCTTTCTTT,CASSSTDVNTEAFF
TRBJ1-5,TRBV5-1,many,.,TGCGCCAGCAGATCCCGATGCAATTATAGCAATCAGCCCCAGCATTTT,CASRSRCNYSNQPQHF
TRBJ2-7,TRBV9,few,TRBD1,TGTGCCAGCAGCGTAGCTGGGACAGGGAATGAGCAGTACTTC,CASSVAGTGNEQYF
TRBJ2-2,TRBV7-3,few,.,TGTGCCAGCAGCCCCAAACAGGGTACCGGGGAGCTGTTTTTT,CASSPKQGTGELFF
TRBJ2-1,TRBV6-1,many,TRBD1,TGTGCCAGCAGCCCTAGTTGGGGACAGGGGTATAATGAGCAGTTCTTC,CASSPSWGQGYNEQFF
TRBJ2-5,TRBV28,few,.,TGTGCCAGCAGTTCCCCGGGACAAGCTCCTACGACCCAGTACTTC,CASSSPGQAPTTQYF
TRBJ2-7,TRBV10-3,many,.,TGTGCCATCAGTGAGTCCCTCTCTGGACAGTACTTC,CAISESLSGQYF
TRBJ1-1,TRBV7-9,many,.,TGTGCCAGCAGCACCCATGACCGGGCCGAAGCTTTCTTT,CASSTHDRAEAFF
TRBJ2-2,TRBV24-1,many,TRBD2,TGTGCCACCAGTGATCCTCTGTCGAGCGGGGGGGCAAGAACCGGGGAGCTGTTTTTT,CATSDPLSSGGARTGELFF
TRBJ2-5,TRBV20-1,many,TRBD1,TGCAGTACAAGAGACAGGGGGCTTGAGACCCAGTACTTC,CSTRDRGLETQYF
TRBJ1-2,TRBV7-2,many,.,TGTGCCAGCAGCTTATCCCTTCAGGGGACCTATGGCTACACCTTC,CASSLSLQGTYGYTF
TRBJ2-5,TRBV27,few,TRBD1,TGTGCCAGCAGTTTAACAGGGGGCATAGGAGAGACCCAGTACTTC,CASSLTGGIGETQYF
TRBJ2-7,TRBV20-1,many,.,TGCAGTGCTAGAGCCCGGACATTTTCCGGCGAGCAGTACTTC,CSARARTFSGEQYF
TRBJ2-1,TRBV11-1,many,TRBD2,TGTGCCAGCAGCCCCGACAGTAAAAGAAGCGGGATTGTAATCTACAATGAGCAGTTCTTC,CASSPDSKRSGIVIYNEQFF
TRBJ1-5,TRBV12-3/TRBV12-4,many,.,TGTGCCAGCACCGCCAGGGAGAGCAATCAGCCCCAGCATTTT,CASTARESNQPQHF
TRBJ2-7,TRBV11-2,many,.,TGTGCCAGCAGCAGGTACCGCGATCCTTCCTACGAGCAGTACTTC,CASSRYRDPSYEQYF
TRBJ1-4,TRBV4-2,few,TRBD1,TGTGCCAGCAGCCAGGCGACAGGGACCGGATCAACTAATGAAAAACTGTTTTTT,CASSQATGTGSTNEKLFF